Listed below are T cell receptor beta chains from one sample, sequenced in a study of blood T cells in healthy people across ages. TCRdb passed the 5' RACE reads through MiXCR, listing each CDR3 protein once. The profile covers around 1.5 million distinct CDR3 sequences, with about 40% appearing a single time and approximately 7.9% taken by the ten largest. The specimen was blood. These receptors came from a woman between 18 and 30 years old in good health. Both conserved end residues are part of each CDR3.

J	V	CDR3
NA	TRBV20-1	CSARAGTRVEETQYF
TRBJ2-1	TRBV28	CASSSILALSYNEQFF
TRBJ2-5	TRBV2	CASSEESLAVRGETQYF
TRBJ2-1	TRBV7-8	CASSSTASGQSSYNEQFF
TRBJ2-7	TRBV12-3/TRBV12-4	CASSPRTGRLYEQYF
TRBJ1-1	TRBV2	CASSRQGRRNTEAFF
TRBJ2-1	TRBV5-1	CASSLYGRNNEQFF
TRBJ2-1	TRBV6-6	CASRGTSPDSYNEQFF
TRBJ2-7	TRBV2	CASRGLAPTAYEQYF
TRBJ2-1	TRBV10-3	CAISEKSDRKNNEQFF
TRBJ2-7	TRBV4-1	CASSQDGSGIYEQYF
TRBJ2-3	TRBV4-2	CASSRGADTSTDTQYF
TRBJ2-5	TRBV24-1	CATSDRTGLEETQYF
TRBJ1-4	TRBV3-1	CASSQEGRGNEKLFF